This T cell receptor beta chain comes out of a study of blood T cell repertoires in COVID-19. About the research overall: Researchers got acute and convalescent COVID-19 samples from the United States, Italy and Spain. From T cells, B-cell-depleted T cells, or PBMCs came the material, which was cDNA or gDNA.

As handled by the study authors: Researchers report that nucleated cell counts were estimated from reference gene primer amplification. Sequencing used immunoSEQ multiplex PCR; TCRdb keeps in-frame clones, though not all of them. V and J calls and clone size follow that table, whereas D and trimming were derived from the DNA. The repertoire holds about 100,000 clones, with more than 75% as singletons. There are 16 residues in the CDR3. Trimming took 4 bases from V and 1 from J; bases not matched to a gene: 4. Germline loops: CDR1 SGHRS, CDR2 YFSETQ. The chain has TRBV5-1 and TRBJ2-3; 12 bases line up with TRBD2. Sequences were obtained from peripheral blood. This sequence originates from a human donor in a cohort sampled during active COVID-19. CDR3: CASSARLAGGTDTQYF. CDR3 DNA: TGCGCCAGCAGCGCAAGACTAGCGGGAGGCACAGATACGCAGTATTTT.